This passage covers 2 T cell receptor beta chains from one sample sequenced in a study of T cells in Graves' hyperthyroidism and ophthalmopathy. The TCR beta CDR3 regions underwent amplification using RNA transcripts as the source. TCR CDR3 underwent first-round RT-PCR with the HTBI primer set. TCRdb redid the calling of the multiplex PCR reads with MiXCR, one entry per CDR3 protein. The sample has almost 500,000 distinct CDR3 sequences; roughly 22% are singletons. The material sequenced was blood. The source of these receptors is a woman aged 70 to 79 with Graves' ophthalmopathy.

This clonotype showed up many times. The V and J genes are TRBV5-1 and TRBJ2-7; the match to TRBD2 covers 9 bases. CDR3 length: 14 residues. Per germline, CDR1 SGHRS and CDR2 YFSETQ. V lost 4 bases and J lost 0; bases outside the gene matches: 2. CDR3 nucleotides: TGCGCCAGCAGCAGCGGGAGGAGCTCCTACGAGCAGTACTTC. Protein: CASSSGRSSYEQYF.

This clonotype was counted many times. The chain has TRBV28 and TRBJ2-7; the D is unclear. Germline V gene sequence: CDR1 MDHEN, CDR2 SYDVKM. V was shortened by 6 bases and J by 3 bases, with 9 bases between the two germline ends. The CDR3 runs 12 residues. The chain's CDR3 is CASRRTRYEQYF. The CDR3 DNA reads TGTGCCAGCAGAAGGACCCGCTACGAGCAGTACTTC.